This record looks at one T cell receptor (beta chain) sequence and its context. Sequenced by immunoSEQ multiplex PCR; TCRdb stores in-frame clones only, minus some. The data show 70,000 to 95,000 clones, just under 95% seen once. The CDR3 extends over 16 amino acids. V gave up 3 bases and J gave up 3 bases; unmatched junction bases: 7. Per the germline V gene, CDR1 is SGHRS and CDR2 is YFSETQ. These data originate in a study of technical replicates of blood from a handful of donors. The gene calls are TRBV5-1 and TRBJ2-5; 11 bases map to TRBD2. The sequence came from a human donor in good health. Sequenced input: T cells isolated from PBMCs. The CDR3 coding sequence is TGCGCCAGCAGCTCCCCCCCGGGACTAGCGGAAGAGACCCAGTACTTC. Translating gives CASSSPPGLAEETQYF.